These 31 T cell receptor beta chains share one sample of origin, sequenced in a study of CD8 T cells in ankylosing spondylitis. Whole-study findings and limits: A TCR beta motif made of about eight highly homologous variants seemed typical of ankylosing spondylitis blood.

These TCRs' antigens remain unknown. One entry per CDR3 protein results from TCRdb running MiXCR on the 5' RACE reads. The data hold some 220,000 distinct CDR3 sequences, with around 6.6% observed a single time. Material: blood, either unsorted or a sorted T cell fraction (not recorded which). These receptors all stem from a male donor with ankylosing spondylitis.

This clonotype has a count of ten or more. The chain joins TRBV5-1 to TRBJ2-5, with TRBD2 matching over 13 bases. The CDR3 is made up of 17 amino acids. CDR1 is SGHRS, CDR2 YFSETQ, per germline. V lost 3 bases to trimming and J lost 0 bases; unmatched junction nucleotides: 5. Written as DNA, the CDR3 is TGCGCCAGCAGCTGGGGACTAGCGGGGCCGTACCAAGAGACCCAGTACTTC. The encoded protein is CASSWGLAGPYQETQYF.

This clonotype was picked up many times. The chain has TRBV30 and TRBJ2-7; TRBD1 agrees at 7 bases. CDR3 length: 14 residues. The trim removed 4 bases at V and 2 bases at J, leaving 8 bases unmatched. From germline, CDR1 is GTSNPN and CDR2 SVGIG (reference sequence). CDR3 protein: CAWTAGTVAYEQYF. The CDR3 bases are TGTGCCTGGACTGCCGGGACAGTTGCCTACGAGCAGTACTTC.

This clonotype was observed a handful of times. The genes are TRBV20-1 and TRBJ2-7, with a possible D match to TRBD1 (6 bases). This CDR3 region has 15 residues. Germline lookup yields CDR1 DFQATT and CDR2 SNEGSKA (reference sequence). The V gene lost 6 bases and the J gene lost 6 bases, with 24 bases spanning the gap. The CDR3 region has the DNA TGCAGTGCAAAAAACCCGGGACACCGCTTGCTCGAGCAGTACTTC. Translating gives CSAKNPGHRLLEQYF.

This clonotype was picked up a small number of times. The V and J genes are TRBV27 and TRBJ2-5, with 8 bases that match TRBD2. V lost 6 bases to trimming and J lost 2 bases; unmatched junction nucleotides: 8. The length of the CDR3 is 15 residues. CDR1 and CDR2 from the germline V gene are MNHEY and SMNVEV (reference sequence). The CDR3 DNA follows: TGTGCCAGCAGCCCCGGGACTAGTCGGCAAGAGACCCAGTACTTC. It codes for CASSPGTSRQETQYF.

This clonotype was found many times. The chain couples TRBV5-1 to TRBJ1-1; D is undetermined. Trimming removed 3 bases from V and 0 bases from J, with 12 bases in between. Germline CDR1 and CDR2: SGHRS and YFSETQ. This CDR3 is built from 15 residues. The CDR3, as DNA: TGCGCCAGCAGCTCTACTGACACATTGAACACTGAAGCTTTCTTT. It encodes CASSSTDTLNTEAFF.

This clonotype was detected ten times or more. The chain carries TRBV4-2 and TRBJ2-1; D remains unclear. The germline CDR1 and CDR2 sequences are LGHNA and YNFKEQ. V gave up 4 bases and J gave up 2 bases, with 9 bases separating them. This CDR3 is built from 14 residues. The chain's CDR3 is CASSPTGAYNEQFF. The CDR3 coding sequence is TGTGCCAGCAGCCCGACCGGTGCCTACAATGAGCAGTTCTTC.

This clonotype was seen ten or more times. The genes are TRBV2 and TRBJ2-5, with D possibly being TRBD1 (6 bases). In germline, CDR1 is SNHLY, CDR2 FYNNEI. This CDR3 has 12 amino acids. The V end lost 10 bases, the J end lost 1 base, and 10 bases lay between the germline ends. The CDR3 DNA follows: TGTGCCACCGAGGGGGTCCAAGAGACCCAGTACTTC. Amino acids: CATEGVQETQYF.

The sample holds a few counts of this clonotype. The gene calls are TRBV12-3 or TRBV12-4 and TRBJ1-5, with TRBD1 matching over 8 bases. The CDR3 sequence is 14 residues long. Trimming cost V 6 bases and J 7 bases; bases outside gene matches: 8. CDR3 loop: CASSLDRVRQPQHF. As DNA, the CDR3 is TGTGCCAGCAGCCTGGACAGGGTGAGGCAGCCCCAGCATTTT.

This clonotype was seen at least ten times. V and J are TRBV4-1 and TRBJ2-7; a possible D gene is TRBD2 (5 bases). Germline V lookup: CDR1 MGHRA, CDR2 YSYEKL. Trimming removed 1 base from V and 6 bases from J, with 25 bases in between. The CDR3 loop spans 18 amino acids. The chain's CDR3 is CASSQASNDGVKYFEQYF. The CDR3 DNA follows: TGCGCCAGCAGCCAAGCATCTAACGACGGGGTGAAATATTTCGAGCAGTACTTC.

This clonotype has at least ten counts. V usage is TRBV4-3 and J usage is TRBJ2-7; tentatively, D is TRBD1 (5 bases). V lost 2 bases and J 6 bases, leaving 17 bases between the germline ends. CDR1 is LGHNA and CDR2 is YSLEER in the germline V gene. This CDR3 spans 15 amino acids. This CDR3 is CASSQSGASFGEQYF. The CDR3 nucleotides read TGCGCCAGCAGCCAAAGTGGGGCGTCCTTCGGCGAGCAGTACTTC.

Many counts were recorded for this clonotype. CDR3 protein: CASGDRLAGNYNEQFF. The CDR3 DNA sequence: TGCGCCAGCGGAGACCGTCTAGCGGGGAATTACAATGAGCAGTTCTTC. The rearrangement joins TRBV5-1 to TRBJ2-1, with 9 bases matching TRBD2. V shed 7 bases and J 4 bases; nucleotides not matched to a gene: 12. This CDR3 comprises 16 residues. The germline V gene encodes CDR1 SGHRS and CDR2 YFSETQ.

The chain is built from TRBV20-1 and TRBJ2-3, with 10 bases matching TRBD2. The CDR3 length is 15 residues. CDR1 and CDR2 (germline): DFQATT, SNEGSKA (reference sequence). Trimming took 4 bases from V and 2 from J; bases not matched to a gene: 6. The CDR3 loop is CSATSLAGITDTQYF. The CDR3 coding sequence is TGCAGTGCTACCTCACTAGCGGGGATCACAGATACGCAGTATTTT.

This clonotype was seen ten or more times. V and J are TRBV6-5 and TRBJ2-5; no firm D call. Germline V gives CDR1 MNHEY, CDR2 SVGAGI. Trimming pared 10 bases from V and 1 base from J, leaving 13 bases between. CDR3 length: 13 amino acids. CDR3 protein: CATISESQETQYF. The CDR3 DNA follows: TGTGCCACCATTTCGGAGTCCCAAGAGACCCAGTACTTC.

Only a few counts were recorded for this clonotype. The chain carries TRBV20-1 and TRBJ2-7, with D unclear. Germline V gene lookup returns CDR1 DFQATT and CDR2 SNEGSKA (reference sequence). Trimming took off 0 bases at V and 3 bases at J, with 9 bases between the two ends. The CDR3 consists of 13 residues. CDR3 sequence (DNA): TGCAGTGCTAGAGATCCGGCCAGCTACGAGCAGTACTTC. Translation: CSARDPASYEQYF.

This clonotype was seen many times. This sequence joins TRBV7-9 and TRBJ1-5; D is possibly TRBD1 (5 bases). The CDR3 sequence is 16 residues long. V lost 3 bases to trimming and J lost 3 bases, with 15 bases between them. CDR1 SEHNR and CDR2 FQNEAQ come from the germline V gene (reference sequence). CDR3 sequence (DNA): TGTGCCAGCAGCTTCGACAGCGTGGTTAACAATCAGCCCCAGCATTTT. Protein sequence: CASSFDSVVNNQPQHF.

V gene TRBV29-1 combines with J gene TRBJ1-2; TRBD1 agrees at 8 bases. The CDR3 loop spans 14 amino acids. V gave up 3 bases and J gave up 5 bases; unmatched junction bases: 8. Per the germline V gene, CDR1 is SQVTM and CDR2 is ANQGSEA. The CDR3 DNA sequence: TGCAGCGTTGATCCGAGGACAGGGAAGTATGGCTACACCTTC. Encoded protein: CSVDPRTGKYGYTF.

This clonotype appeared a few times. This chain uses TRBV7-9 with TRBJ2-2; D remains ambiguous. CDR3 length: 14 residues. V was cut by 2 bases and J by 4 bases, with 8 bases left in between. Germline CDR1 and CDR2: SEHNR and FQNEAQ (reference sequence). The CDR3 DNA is TGTGCCAGCAGCTTACAACTGGTCACCGGGGAGCTGTTTTTT. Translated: CASSLQLVTGELFF.

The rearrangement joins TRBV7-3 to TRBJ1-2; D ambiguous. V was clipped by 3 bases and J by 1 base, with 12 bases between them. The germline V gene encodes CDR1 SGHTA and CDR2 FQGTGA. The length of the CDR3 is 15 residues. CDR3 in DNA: TGTGCCAGCAGCTTGGACCCCTTTAATAACTATGGCTACACCTTC. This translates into CASSLDPFNNYGYTF.

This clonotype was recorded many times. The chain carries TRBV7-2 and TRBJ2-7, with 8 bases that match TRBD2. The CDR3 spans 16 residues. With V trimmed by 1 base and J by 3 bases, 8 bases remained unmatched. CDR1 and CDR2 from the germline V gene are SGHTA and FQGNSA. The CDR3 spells CASSLVSRGRFYEQYF. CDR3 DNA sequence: TGTGCCAGCAGCTTAGTTTCTCGCGGGAGGTTCTACGAGCAGTACTTC. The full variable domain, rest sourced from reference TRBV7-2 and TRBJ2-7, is GAGVSQSPSNKVTEKGKDVELRCDPISGHTALYWYRQSLGQGLEFLIYFQGNSAPDKSGLPSDRFSAERTGGSVSTLTIQRTQQEDSAVYLCASSLVSRGRFYEQYFGPGTRLTVT.

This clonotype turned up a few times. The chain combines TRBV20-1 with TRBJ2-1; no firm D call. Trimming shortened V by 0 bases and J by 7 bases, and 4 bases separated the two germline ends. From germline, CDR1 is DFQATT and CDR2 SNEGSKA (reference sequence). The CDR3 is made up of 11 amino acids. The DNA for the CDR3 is TGCAGTGCTAGAGAGTGGAATGAGCAGTTCTTC. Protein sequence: CSAREWNEQFF.

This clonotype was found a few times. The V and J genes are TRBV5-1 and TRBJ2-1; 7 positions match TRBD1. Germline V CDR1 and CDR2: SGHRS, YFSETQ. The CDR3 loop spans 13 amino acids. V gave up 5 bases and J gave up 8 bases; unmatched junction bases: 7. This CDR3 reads CASRPQGFDEQFF. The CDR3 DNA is TGCGCCAGCAGGCCACAGGGGTTCGATGAGCAGTTCTTC.

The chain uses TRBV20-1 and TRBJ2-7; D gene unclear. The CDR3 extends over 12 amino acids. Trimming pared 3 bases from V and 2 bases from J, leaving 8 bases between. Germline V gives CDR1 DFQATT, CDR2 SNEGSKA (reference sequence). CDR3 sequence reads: CSARYLTYEQYF. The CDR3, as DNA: TGCAGTGCTAGGTACCTAACCTACGAGCAGTACTTC.

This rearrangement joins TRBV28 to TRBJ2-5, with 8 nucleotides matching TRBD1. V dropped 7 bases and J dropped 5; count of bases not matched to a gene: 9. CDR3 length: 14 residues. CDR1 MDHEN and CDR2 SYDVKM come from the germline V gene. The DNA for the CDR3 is TGTGCCAGCAACGAAATCAGGGGGCACGAGACCCAGTACTTC. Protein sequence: CASNEIRGHETQYF.

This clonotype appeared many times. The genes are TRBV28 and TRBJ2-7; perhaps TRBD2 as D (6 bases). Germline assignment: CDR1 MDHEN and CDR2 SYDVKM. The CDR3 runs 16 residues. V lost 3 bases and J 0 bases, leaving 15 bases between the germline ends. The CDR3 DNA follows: TGTGCCAGCAGTTTGGCCCCAGGGCGGGACTCCTACGAGCAGTACTTC. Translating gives CASSLAPGRDSYEQYF.

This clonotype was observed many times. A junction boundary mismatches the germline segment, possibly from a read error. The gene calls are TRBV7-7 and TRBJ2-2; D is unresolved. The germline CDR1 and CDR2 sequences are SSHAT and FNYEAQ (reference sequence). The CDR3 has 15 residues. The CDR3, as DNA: TGTGCTAGCAGCTTATCGAGAGGGAACACCGGGGAGCTGTTTTTT. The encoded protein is CASSLSRGNTGELFF.

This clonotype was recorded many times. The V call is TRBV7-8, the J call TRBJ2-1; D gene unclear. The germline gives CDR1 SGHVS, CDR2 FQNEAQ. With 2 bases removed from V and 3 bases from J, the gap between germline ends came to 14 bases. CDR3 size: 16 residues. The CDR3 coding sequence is TGTGCCAGCAGCTTAATGTCGGCAGGCCACTACAATGAGCAGTTCTTC. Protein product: CASSLMSAGHYNEQFF.

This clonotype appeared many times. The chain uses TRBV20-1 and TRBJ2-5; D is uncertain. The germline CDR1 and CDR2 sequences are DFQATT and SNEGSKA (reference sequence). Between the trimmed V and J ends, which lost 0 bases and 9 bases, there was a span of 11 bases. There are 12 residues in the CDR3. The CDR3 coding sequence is TGCAGTGCTAGAGACCGGTCATGGCCCCAGTACTTC. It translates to CSARDRSWPQYF.

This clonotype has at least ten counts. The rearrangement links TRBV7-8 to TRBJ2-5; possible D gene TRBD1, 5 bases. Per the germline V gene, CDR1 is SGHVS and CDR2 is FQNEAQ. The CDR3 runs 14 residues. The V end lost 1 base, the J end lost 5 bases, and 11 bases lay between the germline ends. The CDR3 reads CASSLEWGKETQYF. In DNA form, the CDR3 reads TGTGCCAGCAGCTTAGAATGGGGCAAGGAGACCCAGTACTTC. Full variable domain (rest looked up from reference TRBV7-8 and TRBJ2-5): GAGVSQSPRYKVAKRGQDVALRCDPISGHVSLFWYQQALGQGPEFLTYFQNEAQLDKSGLPSDRFFAERPEGSVSTLKIQRTQQEDSAVYLCASSLEWGKETQYFGPGTRLLVL.

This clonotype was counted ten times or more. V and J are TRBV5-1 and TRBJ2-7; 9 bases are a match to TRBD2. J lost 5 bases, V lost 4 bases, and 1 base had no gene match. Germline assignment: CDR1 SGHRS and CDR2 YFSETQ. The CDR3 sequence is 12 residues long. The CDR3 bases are TGCGCCAGCAGCAGACTAGCGGACGAGCAGTACTTC. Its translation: CASSRLADEQYF.

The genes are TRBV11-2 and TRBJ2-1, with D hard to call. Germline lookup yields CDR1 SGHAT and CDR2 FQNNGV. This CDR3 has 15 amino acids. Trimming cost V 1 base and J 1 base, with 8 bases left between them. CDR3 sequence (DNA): TGTGCCAGCAGCTTAGGATTTCAGTCCTACAATGAGCAGTTCTTC. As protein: CASSLGFQSYNEQFF.

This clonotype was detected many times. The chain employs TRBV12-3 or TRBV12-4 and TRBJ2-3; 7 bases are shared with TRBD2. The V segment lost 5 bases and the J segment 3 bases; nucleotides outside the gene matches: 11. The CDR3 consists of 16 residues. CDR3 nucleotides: TGTGCCAGCAGTCACCTGGGGGGGAGGGCGACAGATACGCAGTATTTT. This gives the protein CASSHLGGRATDTQYF.